The present T cell receptor beta chain was sequenced within a study of T cell repertoires in aging, cancer and after chemotherapy. TRB rearrangements spanning V, D and J were amplified using mixed TRB-A/B primers. TCRdb reprocessed the multiplex PCR reads with MiXCR, giving one entry per CDR3 protein. The sample records roughly 2,700 distinct CDR3 sequences, around 24% being singletons. There are a few counts of this clonotype. The CDR3 spans 13 residues. CDR1 and CDR2 (germline): SGHAT, FQNNGV. V was clipped by 2 bases and J by 3 bases, with 7 bases between them. Peripheral blood genomic DNA, not sorted cells or RNA, was the template.

The sequence came from a human donor with a solid tumor. The sample taken for sequencing was blood. This chain joins TRBV11-2 and TRBJ1-1; D is ambiguous. CDR3 nucleotide sequence: TGTGCCAGCAGCTTAACGGGTCACACTGAAGCTTTCTTT. It encodes CASSLTGHTEAFF. Drawing the rest from reference TRBV11-2 and TRBJ1-1, the complete variable domain is EAGVAQSPRYKIIEKRQSVAFWCNPISGHATLYWYQQILGQGPKLLIQFQNNGVVDDSQLPKDRFSAERLKGVDSTLKIQPAKLEDSAVYLCASSLTGHTEAFFGQGTRLTVV.